This passage covers 29 T cell receptor beta chains from one sample sequenced in a study of PD-1 blockade in classical Hodgkin lymphoma. Every one of the patients relapsed after autologous stem cell transplantation (brentuximab vedotin exposure was variable). Measured with immunoSEQ multiplex PCR; TCRdb has only the in-frame clones, and not every one. The table lists tens of thousands of clones, roughly 75% of them singletons. The specimen was peripheral blood mononuclear cells (PBMCs), collected before the second cycle of nivolumab. Source of these receptors: a human donor with classical Hodgkin lymphoma.

This clone showed up just once. The junction departs from germline at one end; a sequencing error may be responsible. This chain connects TRBV7-7 to TRBJ2-2; D is perhaps TRBD2 (6 bases). From germline, CDR1 is SSHAT and CDR2 FNYEAQ (reference sequence). The CDR3 length is 14 residues. The CDR3 reads CASSLSSGAGELFF. DNA for the CDR3: TGTGCTAGCAGCTTATCCTCGGGGGCCGGGGAGCTGTTTTTT. The variable domain in full, completed from reference TRBV7-7 and TRBJ2-2, reads GAGVSQSPRYKVTKRGQDVTLRCDPISSHATLYWYQQALGQGPEFLTYFNYEAQPDKSGLPSDRFSAERPEGSISTLTIQRTEQRDSAMYRCASSLSSGAGELFFGEGSRLTVL.

In DNA, the CDR3 is TGTGCCAGTAGCGGCGGACAGGGTGTCTCCTACGAGCAGTACTTC. As protein: CASSGGQGVSYEQYF. The rearrangement uses TRBV19 and TRBJ2-7; 8 bases align to TRBD1. The CDR3 runs 15 residues. With 6 bases clipped from V and 0 bases from J, the junction kept 7 bases outside the gene matches. Germline lookup yields CDR1 LNHDA and CDR2 SQIVND (reference sequence).

The rearrangement links TRBV5-1 to TRBJ2-7; 14 bases are shared with TRBD2. This CDR3 is 17 amino acids long. CDR1 and CDR2 from the germline V gene are SGHRS and YFSETQ. The trim removed 0 bases at V and 0 bases at J, leaving 2 bases unmatched. The CDR3 here is CASSLGLAGGFSYEQYF. CDR3 DNA: TGCGCCAGCAGCTTGGGACTAGCGGGAGGGTTCTCCTACGAGCAGTACTTC.

The rearrangement uses TRBV14 and TRBJ2-7, with 10 bases fitting TRBD2. V shed 4 bases and J 2 bases; nucleotides not matched to a gene: 5. Germline CDR1 and CDR2: SGHDN and FVKESK. This CDR3 has 15 amino acids. The CDR3 sequence: CASSRGTSATYEQYF. The CDR3 bases are TGTGCCAGCAGCCGAGGGACTAGCGCAACCTACGAGCAGTACTTC.

The sample holds a few counts of this clone. The J gene is TRBJ2-5, the V gene TRBV10-3; TRBD2 might be the D (7 bases). The CDR3 consists of 14 residues. CDR1 is ENHRY, CDR2 SYGVKD, per germline. Trimming left V 7 bases short and J 5 bases short, with 17 bases between. The DNA of the CDR3 is TGTGCCATCAACAATCGGGGGGCAGACGAGACCCAGTACTTC. Its protein is CAINNRGADETQYF.

This rearrangement joins TRBV28 to TRBJ2-7, with 9 bases that match TRBD1. The J segment lost 2 bases and the V segment lost 6 bases, leaving 8 bases of the junction unmatched. The CDR3 is 15 amino acids. The V gene's germline CDR1 is MDHEN and CDR2 SYDVKM. The DNA of the CDR3 is TGTGCCAGCAGACCGTTAGGGACAGGGACCTACGAGCAGTACTTC. The encoded protein is CASRPLGTGTYEQYF.

The V gene is TRBV5-1, the J gene TRBJ2-2, with 8 bases fitting TRBD2. This CDR3 has 16 amino acids. CDR1 and CDR2 (germline): SGHRS, YFSETQ. With 3 bases clipped from V and 0 bases from J, the junction kept 4 bases outside the gene matches. CDR3 bases: TGCGCCAGCAGCTCAGGACTAGCTGCGAACACCGGGGAGCTGTTTTTT. It translates to CASSSGLAANTGELFF.

V is TRBV28 and J is TRBJ2-5; 9 positions agree with TRBD2. The V and J ends lost 5 bases and 2 bases, in that order; junction bases with no gene match: 6. The CDR3 spans 15 residues. Looked up from germline, CDR1 is MDHEN and CDR2 is SYDVKM. Written as DNA, the CDR3 is TGTGCCAGCAGTACCGCGGGACTAGCTCAAGAGACCCAGTACTTC. Encoded protein: CASSTAGLAQETQYF.

The rearrangement links TRBV14 to TRBJ2-3; 9 nucleotides line up with TRBD1. From germline, CDR1 is SGHDN and CDR2 FVKESK. V lost 3 bases, J lost 2 bases, and 3 bases stayed unmatched. The length of the CDR3 is 15 residues. The CDR3 loop is CASSHRTGATDTQYF. The CDR3 DNA reads as TGTGCCAGCAGCCACCGGACAGGGGCCACAGATACGCAGTATTTT.

The table lists this clone with a few counts. The V and J genes are TRBV6-6 and TRBJ1-5; D perhaps matches TRBD1 (5 bases). Deletions cut 6 bases from V and 3 bases from J, with 9 bases between. Per the germline V gene, CDR1 is MNHNY and CDR2 is SVGAGI (reference sequence). This CDR3 spans 13 amino acids. DNA for the CDR3: TGTGCCAGCAGACGACAGATCAATCAGCCCCAGCATTTT. This codes for CASRRQINQPQHF.

CDR3 bases: TGTGCCAGCAGTCCCTTGGGACTAGCGGGGACCACAGATACGCAGTATTTT. Its translation: CASSPLGLAGTTDTQYF. The rearrangement uses TRBV28 and TRBJ2-3, with TRBD2 matching over 13 bases. Germline loops: CDR1 MDHEN, CDR2 SYDVKM. Trimming at V came to 5 bases and at J to 2 bases, leaving 7 bases not matched to a gene. The CDR3 extends over 17 amino acids. The full variable domain, rest sourced from reference TRBV28 and TRBJ2-3, is DVKVTQSSRYLVKRTGEKVFLECVQDMDHENMFWYRQDPGLGLRLIYFSYDVKMKEKGDIPEGYSVSREKKERFSLILESASTNQTSMYLCASSPLGLAGTTDTQYFGPGTRLTVL.

This chain uses TRBV7-9 with TRBJ2-6, with D unclear. Germline loops: CDR1 SEHNR, CDR2 FQNEAQ (reference sequence). Trimming pared 5 bases from V and 0 bases from J, leaving 17 bases between. CDR3 length: 18 amino acids. The CDR3 region is CASSPFLWGSSGANVLTF. The DNA of the CDR3 is TGTGCCAGCAGCCCATTTCTGTGGGGATCCTCTGGGGCCAACGTCCTGACTTTC.

The J gene is TRBJ1-5, the V gene TRBV6-5; D unresolved. Germline lookup yields CDR1 MNHEY and CDR2 SVGAGI. The length of the CDR3 is 12 residues. V lost 2 bases, J lost 10 bases, and 9 bases lay in between. The CDR3 loop is CASSYLGGPQHF. In DNA form, the CDR3 reads TGTGCCAGCAGTTACCTCGGCGGACCCCAGCATTTT.

The rearrangement links TRBV28 to TRBJ1-4; maybe TRBD1 (6 bases). CDR3 length: 15 amino acids. CDR1 is MDHEN and CDR2 is SYDVKM in the germline V gene. V lost 3 bases, J lost 4 bases, and 12 bases lay in between. The CDR3 nucleotides are TGTGCCAGCAGTTTCAACGTACAGGGTAATGAAAAACTGTTTTTT. Translation gives CASSFNVQGNEKLFF.

V and J are TRBV6-6 and TRBJ1-5; 8 nucleotides align to TRBD1. The ends lost 4 bases at V and 4 bases at J; junction bases unmatched: 6. CDR1 and CDR2 from the germline V gene are MNHNY and SVGAGI (reference sequence). The CDR3 loop spans 15 amino acids. Written as DNA, the CDR3 is TGTGCCAGCAGTTCAATCGGACAGGGAAATCAGCCCCAGCATTTT. Protein: CASSSIGQGNQPQHF.

This clone was seen just once. V gene TRBV6-5 combines with J gene TRBJ2-7; 12 nucleotides match TRBD2. Germline loops: CDR1 MNHEY, CDR2 SVGAGI. The V and J ends lost 5 bases and 4 bases, in that order; junction bases with no gene match: 6. The CDR3 length is 15 residues. In DNA, the CDR3 is TGTGCCAGCAGTGTCCTAGCGGGAGGGTTATACGAGCAGTACTTC. Translating it yields CASSVLAGGLYEQYF.

The chain joins TRBV2 to TRBJ2-2; D might be TRBD2 (6 bases). V was clipped by 4 bases and J by 4 bases, with 16 bases between them. Germline CDR1 SNHLY, CDR2 FYNNEI. There are 16 residues in the CDR3. DNA of the CDR3: TGTGCCAGCAGTGTAATGGCGGGGACCTCCACCGGGGAGCTGTTTTTT. Protein: CASSVMAGTSTGELFF.

V gene TRBV29-1 combines with J gene TRBJ2-7; possible D gene TRBD2, 7 bases. There are 11 residues in the CDR3. The germline V and J ends were trimmed by 4 bases and 8 bases, with 12 bases remaining between them. Germline values: CDR1 SQVTM, CDR2 ANQGSEA. The CDR3 DNA reads TGCAGCGTTGGGGAGGGGGGGAAGCAGTACTTC. It is translated as CSVGEGGKQYF.

This chain connects TRBV9 to TRBJ2-2, with D unresolved. V was pared by 0 bases and J by 5 bases, with 8 bases between. The CDR3 is 14 amino acids. Germline loops: CDR1 SGDLS, CDR2 YYNGEE. The CDR3 reads CASSVATGTGELFF. In nucleotides, the CDR3 is TGTGCCAGCAGCGTAGCTACGGGTACCGGGGAGCTGTTTTTT.

The chain has TRBV5-4 and TRBJ2-1, with D unclear. Germline-derived CDR1 and CDR2 are SGHNT and YYREEE (reference sequence). The CDR3 has 16 amino acids. V lost 4 bases to trimming and J lost 0 bases, with 14 bases between them. CDR3 sequence reads: CASSRPRLASYNEQFF. In DNA, the CDR3 is TGTGCCAGCAGCCGCCCCCGGTTGGCCTCCTACAATGAGCAGTTCTTC.

CDR3 in amino acids: CASSASGRNNEQFF. CDR3 sequence (DNA): TGTGCCAGCAGTGCTAGCGGGAGGAACAATGAGCAGTTCTTC. This chain uses TRBV6-4 with TRBJ2-1; 11 bases are shared with TRBD2. The CDR3 has 14 residues. The V and J ends lost 4 bases and 5 bases, in that order; junction bases with no gene match: 1. The germline V gene has CDR1 MRHNA and CDR2 SNTAGT.

V is TRBV6-5 and J is TRBJ2-1, with D unclear. V shed 0 bases and J shed 3 bases, with 6 bases lying between them. There are 14 residues in the CDR3. The germline V gene has CDR1 MNHEY and CDR2 SVGAGI. Written as DNA, the CDR3 is TGTGCCAGCAGTTACTCGCACAGCTACAATGAGCAGTTCTTC. Amino acids: CASSYSHSYNEQFF.

A few counts support this clone. The rearrangement uses TRBV19 and TRBJ2-7; 11 bases line up with TRBD1. This CDR3 has 15 residues. In germline, CDR1 is LNHDA, CDR2 SQIVND (reference sequence). Trimming took 5 bases from V and 3 from J; bases not matched to a gene: 6. This CDR3 reads CASSLGTGGYYEQYF. DNA of the CDR3: TGTGCCAGTAGTCTCGGGACAGGGGGGTACTACGAGCAGTACTTC.

The chain combines TRBV6-1 with TRBJ2-1; 11 bases fit TRBD1. This CDR3 spans 15 amino acids. CDR1 and CDR2 from the germline V gene are MNHNS and SASEGT. Trimming took 5 bases from V and 7 from J; bases not matched to a gene: 7. The CDR3 DNA is TGTGCCAGCAGTAGGACAGGGGGCAATATGAATGAGCAGTTCTTC. This codes for CASSRTGGNMNEQFF.

The chain recombines TRBV19 with TRBJ1-2; weak D call: TRBD1 (5 bases). V was trimmed by 3 bases and J by 8 bases, leaving 16 bases between them. The CDR3 has 14 amino acids. The germline V gene encodes CDR1 LNHDA and CDR2 SQIVND (reference sequence). CDR3 sequence reads: CASSIGHQQAGYTF. CDR3 DNA: TGTGCCAGTAGTATCGGACACCAACAGGCGGGCTACACCTTC.

The chain combines TRBV27 with TRBJ2-1; 12 bases map to TRBD2. Germline assignment: CDR1 MNHEY and CDR2 SMNVEV (reference sequence). The junction had 4 bases not matched to a gene; V was cut back by 3 bases and J by 7 bases. The CDR3 contains 15 residues. DNA of the CDR3: TGTGCCAGCAGTTTGGGACTAGCGGGTTATAATGAGCAGTTCTTC. This codes for CASSLGLAGYNEQFF.

This sequence joins TRBV5-1 and TRBJ2-7; 11 bases agree with TRBD2. The germline CDR1 and CDR2 sequences are SGHRS and YFSETQ. J gave up 2 bases and V 4 bases, and 11 bases lay outside the gene matches. The CDR3 covers 17 residues. The CDR3 is CASSADRPGLAAYEQYF. The CDR3 bases are TGCGCCAGCAGCGCGGACAGACCGGGACTAGCGGCCTACGAGCAGTACTTC.

This clone was detected only a few times. The gene calls are TRBV18 and TRBJ2-7; TRBD1 might be the D (6 bases). The V end lost 1 base, the J end lost 1 base, and 8 bases lay between the germline ends. The V gene's germline CDR1 is KGHSH and CDR2 LQKENI. The CDR3 loop spans 14 amino acids. CDR3 DNA sequence: TGTGCCAGCTCACCACTGCAGGGGTCCTACGAGCAGTACTTC. Its translation: CASSPLQGSYEQYF.

The rearrangement links TRBV28 to TRBJ2-2, with 13 bases identical to TRBD2. This CDR3 comprises 16 residues. V lost 3 bases to trimming and J lost 7 bases; unmatched junction nucleotides: 5. Germline loops: CDR1 MDHEN, CDR2 SYDVKM. The CDR3 DNA follows: TGTGCCAGCAGTTTTCCCGGGACTAGCGGGAACGGGGAGCTGTTTTTT. Protein product: CASSFPGTSGNGELFF.